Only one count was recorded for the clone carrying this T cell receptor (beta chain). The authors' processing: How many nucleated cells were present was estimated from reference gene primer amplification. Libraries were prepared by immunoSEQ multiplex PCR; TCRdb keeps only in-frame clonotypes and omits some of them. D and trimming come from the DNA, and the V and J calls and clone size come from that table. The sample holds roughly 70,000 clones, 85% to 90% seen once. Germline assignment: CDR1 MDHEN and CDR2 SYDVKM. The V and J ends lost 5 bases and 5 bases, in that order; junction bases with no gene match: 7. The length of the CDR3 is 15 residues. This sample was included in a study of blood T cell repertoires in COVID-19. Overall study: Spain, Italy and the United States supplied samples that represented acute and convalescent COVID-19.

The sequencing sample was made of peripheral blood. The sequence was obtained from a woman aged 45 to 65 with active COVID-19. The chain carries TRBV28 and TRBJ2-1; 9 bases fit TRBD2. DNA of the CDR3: TGTGCCAGCAGTGCTCCGGGACTAGCTAACAATGAGCAGTTCTTC. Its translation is CASSAPGLANNEQFF.